A single sample is the source of the 3 T cell receptor beta chains below, sequenced in a study of T cells in Graves' hyperthyroidism and ophthalmopathy. Template material for amplifying TCR beta CDR3 regions consisted of RNA transcripts. The HTBI primer set was used in a first-round RT-PCR of the TCR CDR3. TCRdb reanalysed the multiplex PCR reads using MiXCR and keeps one entry per CDR3 protein. The sample lists around 480,000 distinct CDR3 sequences; around 15% were seen once. Sequences were obtained from blood. The receptors shown here come from a woman in her late teens or twenties with Graves' hyperthyroidism.

This clonotype was counted many times. The chain carries TRBV11-2 and TRBJ2-1, with 13 bases matching TRBD2. The CDR3 extends over 17 amino acids. Germline V gives CDR1 SGHAT, CDR2 FQNNGV. Trimming took 5 bases from V and 5 from J; bases not matched to a gene: 9. CDR3 in amino acids: CASSRTSGRALDNEQFF. The CDR3 DNA sequence: TGTGCCAGCAGCCGCACTAGCGGGAGGGCCCTCGACAATGAGCAGTTCTTC.

The sample holds many counts of this clonotype. The chain employs TRBV15 and TRBJ2-1; 8 bases line up with TRBD1. V lost 5 bases to trimming and J lost 4 bases; unmatched junction nucleotides: 10. There are 16 residues in the CDR3. Germline V gene data show CDR1 as LNHNV and CDR2 as YYDKDF (reference sequence). The CDR3 loop reads CATSRDRGPPYNEQFF. The CDR3 DNA follows: TGTGCCACCAGCCGCGACAGGGGACCCCCTTACAATGAGCAGTTCTTC.

In its sample, this clonotype was seen a few times. The genes are TRBV29-1 and TRBJ2-1; the D gene is possibly TRBD1 (7 bases). This CDR3 is 16 amino acids long. Germline V gene sequence: CDR1 SQVTM, CDR2 ANQGSEA. Trimming took 3 bases from V and 5 from J, leaving 20 bases between them. The CDR3 DNA reads as TGCAGCGTTGATCCCCCCTCCCCAGGGGGGAACAATGAGCAGTTCTTC. This encodes CSVDPPSPGGNNEQFF.